Presented here are 10 T cell receptor beta chains from one specimen sequenced in a study of glioma-infiltrating T cells after dendritic cell vaccination. Generated by immunoSEQ multiplex PCR, the TCRdb table keeps only in-frame clones and is missing some. The data show around 100,000 clones, with roughly 76% seen just once and about 12% held by the top ten. The sample consisted of blood, taken before dendritic cell vaccination. All receptors come from a human donor with glioblastoma.

The chain is built from TRBV4-2 and TRBJ2-7; unclear D gene. The V and J ends lost 4 bases and 0 bases respectively, with 10 bases between them. Germline lookup yields CDR1 LGHNA and CDR2 YNFKEQ. CDR3 length: 14 amino acids. The CDR3 loop reads CASSPISASYEQYF. CDR3 DNA: TGTGCCAGCAGCCCGATAAGCGCCTCCTACGAGCAGTACTTC.

The chain is built from TRBV27 and TRBJ1-6; tentative D call: TRBD1 (5 bases). This CDR3 region has 15 residues. CDR1 is MNHEY, CDR2 SMNVEV, per germline (reference sequence). V was shortened by 3 bases and J by 14 bases, with 20 bases between the two germline ends. CDR3 nucleotide sequence: TGTGCCAGCAGTTTGGTCCGGACACCTCGCGGGGCCCTCCACTTT. Translated: CASSLVRTPRGALHF.

V usage is TRBV5-1 and J usage is TRBJ2-5; tentatively, D is TRBD2 (6 bases). Matching the DNA end better, TRBJ2-7 makes the J call doubtful. The CDR3 covers 14 residues. Germline CDR1 and CDR2: SGHRS and YFSETQ. In DNA, the CDR3 is TGCGCCAGCAGCCCTGGTGGCGGGGACTACGAGCAGTACTTC. This codes for CASSPGGGDYEQYF.

V is TRBV5-8 and J is TRBJ1-5, with TRBD1 matching over 11 bases. CDR1 is SGHTS, CDR2 YDEGEE, per germline. The CDR3 runs 16 residues. The V segment lost 3 bases and the J segment 5 bases; nucleotides outside the gene matches: 7. The CDR3 bases are TGTGCCAGCAGCTATAGGACAGGGGGCGCCGATCAGCCCCAGCATTTT. It yields the protein CASSYRTGGADQPQHF.

The V call is TRBV11-3, the J call TRBJ2-7; 8 nucleotides line up with TRBD2. V lost 7 bases to trimming and J lost 1 base; unmatched junction nucleotides: 9. Germline CDR1 is SGHNT and CDR2 is YENEEA. The CDR3 runs 15 residues. The CDR3 coding sequence is TGTGCCAGCACCAACGGGGGGGTTGTATCCTACGAGCAGTACTTC. Amino acid sequence: CASTNGGVVSYEQYF.

J is TRBJ2-1 and V is TRBV4-3; TRBD1 agrees at 11 bases. The V gene end was trimmed by 1 base and the J gene end by 8 bases; junction bases not matched to a gene: 4. CDR3 size: 15 residues. Germline values: CDR1 LGHNA, CDR2 YSLEER. CDR3: CASSQAGQGAYEQFF. DNA of the CDR3: TGCGCCAGCAGCCAAGCCGGACAGGGGGCATATGAGCAGTTCTTC.

This chain uses TRBV19 with TRBJ2-5; D is perhaps TRBD1 (5 bases). Per germline, CDR1 LNHDA and CDR2 SQIVND (reference sequence). This CDR3 comprises 16 residues. V was clipped by 1 base and J by 0 bases, with 12 bases between them. CDR3 DNA: TGTGCCAGTAGTATAGGGGGCAGCCCCGACCAAGAGACCCAGTACTTC. Its protein product is CASSIGGSPDQETQYF.

V usage is TRBV9 and J usage is TRBJ2-3; D is uncertain. The germline CDR1 and CDR2 sequences are SGDLS and YYNGEE. With 6 bases removed from V and 2 bases from J, the gap between germline ends came to 16 bases. CDR3 length: 15 residues. CDR3 DNA sequence: TGTGCCAGCAATAAGGCCCCTCGGGTCACAGATACGCAGTATTTT. It codes for CASNKAPRVTDTQYF. Full variable domain (remainder filled in from reference TRBV9 and TRBJ2-3): DSGVTQTPKHLITATGQRVTLRCSPRSGDLSVYWYQQSLDQGLQFLIQYYNGEERAKGNILERFSAQQFPDLHSELNLSSLELGDSALYFCASNKAPRVTDTQYFGPGTRLTVL.

J is TRBJ2-1 and V is TRBV2; a weak D match, TRBD1 (5 bases). Per germline, CDR1 SNHLY and CDR2 FYNNEI. V gave up 6 bases and J gave up 1 base, with 10 bases separating them. The CDR3 contains 14 residues. This CDR3 is CASSDSPSYNEQFF. DNA for the CDR3: TGTGCCAGCAGCGACAGCCCTTCCTACAATGAGCAGTTCTTC.

The chain employs TRBV7-2 and TRBJ2-1, with a tentative D call TRBD2 (7 bases). This CDR3 comprises 16 residues. Trimming stripped 5 bases from V and 3 bases from J, with 17 bases between. Germline CDR1 SGHTA, CDR2 FQGNSA. The CDR3 nucleotides are TGTGCCAGCAGCCTCCCCAGGGGCGGGGGCTACAATGAGCAGTTCTTC. Protein: CASSLPRGGGYNEQFF.